The 26 T cell receptor beta chains in this list originate from one sample, sequenced in a study of blood T cell repertoires in COVID-19. Sequencing used immunoSEQ multiplex PCR; TCRdb keeps in-frame clones, though not all of them. The sample shows over 120,000 clones, around nine tenths of them seen only once. Sequenced sample: peripheral blood. All receptors derive from a human donor in a cohort sampled during active COVID-19.

V is TRBV7-3 and J is TRBJ2-2, with a weak D call TRBD2 (6 bases). Germline CDR1 reads SGHTA; CDR2 reads FQGTGA. The V end lost 1 base, the J end lost 3 bases, and 12 bases lay between the germline ends. This CDR3 comprises 16 residues. CDR3 protein: CASSLRVRGDTGELFF. CDR3 coding DNA: TGTGCCAGCAGCTTAAGGGTGCGGGGTGACACCGGGGAGCTGTTTTTT.

This clone appeared once. The chain has TRBV5-1 and TRBJ1-2; D possibly corresponds to TRBD1 (6 bases). The length of the CDR3 is 14 residues. Trimming cost V 0 bases and J 4 bases, with 10 bases left between them. Germline loops: CDR1 SGHRS, CDR2 YFSETQ. The CDR3 protein is CASSLAGDGYGYTF. CDR3 in DNA: TGCGCCAGCAGCTTGGCAGGGGATGGCTATGGCTACACCTTC.

CDR3 loop: CAWSSPGQAWWGAEAFF. CDR3 nucleotide sequence: TGTGCCTGGAGTAGTCCGGGACAGGCGTGGTGGGGCGCTGAAGCTTTCTTT. This chain links TRBV30 with TRBJ1-1, with TRBD1 identical over 8 bases. CDR3 length: 17 residues. The ends lost 2 bases at V and 6 bases at J; junction bases unmatched: 17. Germline V gene data show CDR1 as GTSNPN and CDR2 as SVGIG (reference sequence).

The CDR3 DNA reads as TGTGCCAGTAGTATCGTGCCAGGCTCTGGAAACACCATATATTTT. Translating it yields CASSIVPGSGNTIYF. The J gene is TRBJ1-3, the V gene TRBV19; no definite D call. Trimming pared 3 bases from V and 0 bases from J, leaving 9 bases between. The CDR3 consists of 15 residues. Germline CDR1 and CDR2: LNHDA and SQIVND (reference sequence).

This clone has just one count. The CDR3 DNA sequence: TGTGCCAGCTTTCCGGGACAGCCCTCTAAGGGGTATGGCTACACCTTC. This encodes CASFPGQPSKGYGYTF. The chain is built from TRBV19 and TRBJ1-2, with 7 bases fitting TRBD1. V shed 9 bases and J 5 bases; nucleotides not matched to a gene: 18. The CDR3 is made up of 16 amino acids. Germline V CDR1 and CDR2: LNHDA, SQIVND (reference sequence).

The rearrangement links TRBV28 to TRBJ2-7; 7 positions match TRBD2. Germline lookup yields CDR1 MDHEN and CDR2 SYDVKM. The CDR3 is 12 amino acids. V lost 3 bases and J lost 12; bases outside the gene matches: 8. This CDR3 is CASSFRLAVLYF. CDR3 nucleotide sequence: TGTGCCAGCAGTTTCCGTCTAGCGGTTCTGTACTTC.

The rearrangement links TRBV9 to TRBJ2-1; D possibly corresponds to TRBD2 (7 bases). Between the trimmed V and J ends, which lost 0 bases and 9 bases, there was a span of 13 bases. The CDR3 spans 14 residues. The germline V gene has CDR1 SGDLS and CDR2 YYNGEE. CDR3 DNA: TGTGCCAGCAGCGTAGAACGGGGGGCGGGTGAGCAGTTCTTC. Its protein is CASSVERGAGEQFF. Looking up the rest from reference TRBV9 and TRBJ2-1 gives the full variable domain: DSGVTQTPKHLITATGQRVTLRCSPRSGDLSVYWYQQSLDQGLQFLIQYYNGEERAKGNILERFSAQQFPDLHSELNLSSLELGDSALYFCASSVERGAGEQFFGPGTRLTVL.

This clone was recorded a few times. V and J are TRBV7-3 and TRBJ1-6; maybe TRBD1 (5 bases). This CDR3 comprises 15 residues. The germline CDR1 and CDR2 sequences are SGHTA and FQGTGA. The ends were cut back, 6 bases at V and 8 bases at J, with 17 bases in the middle. The CDR3 loop reads CASRSGTRIDSPLHF. The CDR3 DNA sequence: TGTGCCAGCAGGTCCGGGACTAGGATAGATTCACCCCTCCACTTT.

The V call is TRBV5-5, the J call TRBJ1-5; D gene ambiguous. The CDR3 is 13 residues long. Trimming took 2 bases from V and 3 from J, leaving 6 bases between them. Germline V lookup: CDR1 SGHKS, CDR2 YYEKEE (reference sequence). The CDR3 nucleotides are TGTGCCAGCAGCTTCAGTACCAATCAGCCCCAGCATTTT. This codes for CASSFSTNQPQHF.

J is TRBJ2-1 and V is TRBV2, with 10 bases fitting TRBD2. V trimming: 7 bases; J trimming: 8 bases; junction bases outside the gene matches: 8. The CDR3 spans 14 residues. CDR1 is SNHLY and CDR2 is FYNNEI in the germline V gene. CDR3 sequence reads: CASTTAGGPHEQFF. The CDR3 coding sequence is TGTGCCAGCACCACAGCGGGGGGGCCCCATGAGCAGTTCTTC.

The chain links TRBV6-4 to TRBJ1-1, with 7 bases that match TRBD1. V was pared by 5 bases and J by 4 bases, with 7 bases of the junction left unmatched. CDR1 is MRHNA and CDR2 is SNTAGT in the germline V gene. The CDR3 spans 14 residues. The CDR3 loop is CASSPDRRGTEAFF. For the CDR3, the DNA is TGTGCCAGCAGTCCGGACAGGCGGGGCACTGAAGCTTTCTTT.

This chain joins TRBV4-1 and TRBJ1-6; 7 nucleotides line up with TRBD1. The CDR3 length is 17 residues. From germline, CDR1 is MGHRA and CDR2 YSYEKL. V lost 2 bases, J lost 6 bases, and 10 bases stayed unmatched. CDR3: CASSQTVDRASNSPLHF. The CDR3 region has the DNA TGCGCCAGCAGCCAAACCGTCGACAGGGCCTCTAATTCACCCCTCCACTTT.

This chain joins TRBV4-1 and TRBJ2-6; a weak D match, TRBD2 (6 bases). This CDR3 spans 16 amino acids. The ends were cut back, 6 bases at V and 2 bases at J, with 14 bases in the middle. Per the germline V gene, CDR1 is MGHRA and CDR2 is YSYEKL. In DNA, the CDR3 is TGCGCCAGCAGAAAAGAACCGGGGGCTGGGGCCAACGTCCTGACTTTC. Its protein product is CASRKEPGAGANVLTF.

The V call is TRBV4-3, the J call TRBJ2-7; 10 bases line up with TRBD2. V shed 0 bases and J 1 base; nucleotides not matched to a gene: 9. The V gene's germline CDR1 is LGHNA and CDR2 YSLEER. The CDR3 has 18 residues. The CDR3 loop is CASSQDGGLAGESYEQYF. CDR3 in DNA: TGCGCCAGCAGCCAAGATGGGGGCCTAGCGGGGGAGTCCTACGAGCAGTACTTC.

The chain links TRBV19 to TRBJ2-1; 10 bases agree with TRBD2. The V gene's germline CDR1 is LNHDA and CDR2 SQIVND (reference sequence). The CDR3 runs 16 residues. V trimming: 5 bases; J trimming: 4 bases; junction bases outside the gene matches: 8. The CDR3 here is CASSVRTSGEYNEQFF. CDR3 coding DNA: TGTGCCAGTAGTGTTCGAACTAGCGGGGAGTACAATGAGCAGTTCTTC.

The chain links TRBV5-1 to TRBJ2-2; 11 nucleotides align to TRBD2. Germline V CDR1 and CDR2: SGHRS, YFSETQ. This CDR3 is 16 amino acids long. V was pared by 5 bases and J by 4 bases, with 7 bases of the junction left unmatched. The DNA for the CDR3 is TGCGCCAGCAGAGGCGGGCTAGCGGGGGGCACCGGGGAGCTGTTTTTT. This gives the protein CASRGGLAGGTGELFF.

The rearrangement links TRBV11-2 to TRBJ2-7; maybe TRBD1 (5 bases). CDR1 and CDR2 (germline): SGHAT, FQNNGV. V was shortened by 0 bases and J by 2 bases, with 14 bases between the two germline ends. This CDR3 is built from 16 residues. The CDR3 region is CASSLDAGSFAYEQYF. In DNA, the CDR3 is TGTGCCAGCAGCTTAGATGCAGGGTCCTTTGCCTACGAGCAGTACTTC.

To note about this clone: The same CDR3 also results from other DNA sequences found in this sample. The V call is TRBV2, the J call TRBJ2-5; 9 positions match TRBD1. CDR1 SNHLY and CDR2 FYNNEI come from the germline V gene. V lost 3 bases and J lost 2; bases outside the gene matches: 4. The CDR3 sequence is 15 residues long. The CDR3 is CASSEDRGYQETQYF. The CDR3 DNA reads as TGTGCCAGCAGTGAGGACAGGGGCTATCAAGAGACCCAGTACTTC.

CDR3 sequence: CASSLYSGRSDTQYF. CDR3 sequence (DNA): TGCGCCAGCAGCTTGTACTCTGGTCGATCAGATACGCAGTATTTT. V and J are TRBV5-1 and TRBJ2-3; D uncertain. The CDR3 sequence is 15 residues long. Germline V CDR1 and CDR2: SGHRS, YFSETQ. V lost 1 base and J 4 bases, leaving 13 bases between the germline ends.

This chain joins TRBV5-1 and TRBJ2-5, with TRBD1 matching 8 bases. CDR1 is SGHRS, CDR2 YFSETQ, per germline. This CDR3 has 15 residues. Losses at the gene ends were 4 bases for V and 1 base for J; bases not matched to a gene: 6. This CDR3 is CASSLWTGPQETQYF. The CDR3 coding sequence is TGCGCCAGCAGCCTATGGACAGGGCCCCAAGAGACCCAGTACTTC.

This clone was seen only once. The chain is built from TRBV5-4 and TRBJ1-6, with 7 nucleotides matching TRBD1. Trimming cost V 0 bases and J 5 bases; bases outside gene matches: 2. The CDR3 is 15 amino acids. The germline V gene encodes CDR1 SGHNT and CDR2 YYREEE (reference sequence). The CDR3 reads CASSLGTGHNSPLHF. The CDR3 bases are TGTGCCAGCAGCTTGGGGACAGGCCATAATTCACCCCTCCACTTT.

The chain carries TRBV19 and TRBJ1-1, with D possibly TRBD1 on 6 matching bases. Germline CDR1 is LNHDA and CDR2 is SQIVND (reference sequence). V lost 4 bases and J lost 2, with 8 bases in between. The CDR3 runs 13 residues. The CDR3 bases are TGTGCCAGTAGTACACAGGGAAACACTGAAGCTTTCTTT. Protein sequence: CASSTQGNTEAFF. The full variable domain, completed using reference TRBV19 and TRBJ1-1, is DGGITQSPKYLFRKEGQNVTLSCEQNLNHDAMYWYRQDPGQGLRLIYYSQIVNDFQKGDIAEGYSVSREKKESFPLTVTSAQKNPTAFYLCASSTQGNTEAFFGQGTRLTVV.

The chain carries TRBV27 and TRBJ1-4, with D possibly TRBD1 on 5 matching bases. CDR3 length: 19 amino acids. Trimming stripped 7 bases from V and 0 bases from J, with 24 bases between. CDR1 and CDR2 (germline): MNHEY, SMNVEV (reference sequence). The CDR3: CASKTLWAGDPATNEKLFF. DNA of the CDR3: TGTGCCAGCAAAACATTATGGGCGGGGGATCCAGCAACTAATGAAAAACTGTTTTTT.

The chain links TRBV18 to TRBJ2-7; 10 bases match TRBD1. The CDR3 consists of 14 residues. The trim removed 3 bases at V and 7 bases at J, leaving 6 bases unmatched. CDR1 is KGHSH and CDR2 is LQKENI in the germline V gene. The CDR3 DNA follows: TGTGCCAGCTCACCGCTGGACAGGGGGAGGGAGCAGTACTTC. It specifies CASSPLDRGREQYF.

V and J are TRBV27 and TRBJ2-3; TRBD2 matches 10 bases. This CDR3 region has 17 residues. CDR1 is MNHEY, CDR2 SMNVEV, per germline (reference sequence). V gave up 3 bases and J gave up 6 bases; unmatched junction bases: 12. The CDR3 sequence is CASSFRAGGLVGDTQYF. For the CDR3, the DNA is TGTGCCAGCAGTTTTCGAGCGGGGGGGCTGGTAGGGGATACGCAGTATTTT.

The table lists this clone with many counts. V usage is TRBV5-1 and J usage is TRBJ2-1; 11 bases fit TRBD2. The CDR3 runs to 16 residues. The V segment lost 4 bases and the J segment 4 bases; nucleotides outside the gene matches: 7. Per the germline V gene, CDR1 is SGHRS and CDR2 is YFSETQ. The CDR3 bases are TGCGCCAGCAGCCCCGCAACTAGCGGGGGTTACAATGAGCAGTTCTTC. Translation gives CASSPATSGGYNEQFF.